This T cell receptor (beta chain) was retrieved from a study of shared clonotypes between healthy human individuals. The protocol was immunoSEQ multiplex PCR, while the TCRdb copy is restricted to in-frame clones and leaves out a portion. The sample lists 850,000 to 1,200,000 clones, more than 60% occurring once. Germline-derived CDR1 and CDR2 are SGHDT and YYEEEE. The trim removed 1 base at V and 4 bases at J, leaving 9 bases unmatched. This CDR3 is 17 amino acids long. The chain carries TRBV5-6 and TRBJ2-7; TRBD2 matches 12 bases. The clonotype originates from a man aged 18-30 years in good health. The sample was memory CD4+ T cells sorted from blood. Subset indicated: CD45RA-negative fraction. This CDR3 reads CASSLTLAGGPLYEQYF. The CDR3 bases are TGTGCCAGCAGCTTGACCCTAGCGGGAGGGCCTCTTTACGAGCAGTACTTC.